Sequencing of this T cell receptor beta chain was carried out in a study of blood T cell repertoires in COVID-19. About the research overall: Spain, Italy and the United States supplied samples that represented acute and convalescent COVID-19. T cells, B-cell-depleted T cells, or PBMCs supplied cDNA or gDNA.

Method: immunoSEQ multiplex PCR; TCRdb's copy keeps in-frame clones and lacks some. The sample consists of 200,000 to 250,000 clones, 84% of them appearing once. Germline V gene data show CDR1 as SGHAT and CDR2 as FQNNGV. There are 13 residues in the CDR3. Germline trimming cut 5 bases from V and 5 bases from J; bases unmatched to any gene: 5. The sequence was obtained from an elderly woman with active or convalescent COVID-19. This chain connects TRBV11-2 to TRBJ2-5; 7 nucleotides agree with TRBD2. Sequencing was carried out using peripheral blood. CDR3 nucleotide sequence: TGTGCCAGCAGCCGCGGGAGAGCTGAGACCCAGTACTTC. Translated: CASSRGRAETQYF.